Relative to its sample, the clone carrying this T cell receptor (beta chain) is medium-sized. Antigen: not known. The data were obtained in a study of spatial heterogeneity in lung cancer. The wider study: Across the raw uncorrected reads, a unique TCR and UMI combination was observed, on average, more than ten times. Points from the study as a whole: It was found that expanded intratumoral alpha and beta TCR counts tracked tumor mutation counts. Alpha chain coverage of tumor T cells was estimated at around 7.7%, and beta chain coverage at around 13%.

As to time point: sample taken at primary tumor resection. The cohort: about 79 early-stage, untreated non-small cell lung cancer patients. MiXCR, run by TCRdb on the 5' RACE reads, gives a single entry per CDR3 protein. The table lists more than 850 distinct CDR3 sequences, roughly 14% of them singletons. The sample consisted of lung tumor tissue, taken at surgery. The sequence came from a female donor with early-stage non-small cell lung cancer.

CDR3 sequence: CASSSTGRTHEQYF. The CDR3 DNA reads TGTGCCAGCAGTTCGACGGGGCGGACCCACGAGCAGTACTTC. The chain couples TRBV12-3 or TRBV12-4 to TRBJ2-7; D might be TRBD1 or TRBD2, each matching 5 bases. V gave up 4 bases and J gave up 5 bases, with 15 bases separating them. CDR3 length: 14 residues.